This TCR beta chain was identified in a study of blood T cells in healthy people across ages (dated by TCRdb to between 2014 and 2017). Broadly, across the study: In model experiments, roughly one uniquely barcoded TCR beta cDNA molecule per two T cells was captured by template switching. Age-related changes in TCR beta repertoire diversity were measured in the study by deep sequencing normalized with unique cDNA molecular identifiers. Two additional independent replicas of 1 million unique cDNA reads from the same blood draw were analyzed for two donors (one aged 18 to 30 and one aged 80 or older). To avoid experimental bias, donors of different ages were randomly spread across the sequencing lanes. Donors were grouped into four age groups: young (average roughly 16 years), middle-aged (roughly 37), aged (about 60) and long-lived (over 80). Results the study describes overall, beyond this receptor: The CMV infection status of donors was not known, potentially confounding age-related changes in expanded clonotypes. Estimates of total diversity based on one million sequenced T cells were considered lower bounds and underestimates. As age increased, observed TCR beta diversity per million T cells dropped in a roughly linear way, and a significant reduction was already evident by age 40. A strong correlation was found between observed TCR beta diversity and the percentage of naive T cells measured by flow cytometry. Since profiling was done on bulk unsorted PBMCs, naive and antigen-experienced compartments could not be conclusively compared. Compared with the aged group, the long-lived group had more naive CD4+ T cells, fewer expanded clones and increased TCR diversity, suggesting age selection.

The donors were about 40 Caucasian individuals from Russia, aged roughly 6 to 90 years, who were systemically healthy. Ten milliliters of peripheral blood were drawn from each donor into EDTA-treated Vacutainer tubes. Ficoll-Paque density-gradient centrifugation was used to isolate PBMCs, with at least 7 million obtained per sample. Total RNA, at least 6 micrograms per sample, was extracted from PBMCs with Trizol reagent. For every donor, flow cytometry on a PBMC aliquot measured the percentage of naive CD45RAhigh/CD27high T cells. This clonotype was seen more than once but under ten times. Its antigen specificity is not known. Within one base of it there is no much larger clone, and no base qualities were kept. Receptor amplification or capture employed 5' RACE. TCRdb records Illumina HiSeq 2500 as the sequencer. A second PCR of roughly 7 to 12 cycles was performed with a sample-barcoded 5' primer and a J-beta primer mix. A template-switch 5' adaptor carrying 12 random nucleotides introduced a unique molecular identifier onto each TCR beta cDNA molecule. At least 3 million CDR3-containing paired-end reads were obtained from each sample. First-strand cDNA was synthesized from all RNA with the Mint cDNA synthesis kit, primed by a TRBC-specific oligonucleotide. Following uracil-DNA glycosylase treatment, all cDNA underwent a first 18-cycle PCR with the universal primers M1SS and BC2_uni_R. As for the authors' bioinformatics: For normalization, 1 million high-quality reads were randomly selected from each sample, with every read carrying a distinct molecular identifier. Reads sharing molecular identifiers were discarded rather than binned into consensus sequences. MiTCR, set to a Q25 quality threshold and the strictest error-elimination algorithm, was used for CDR3 identification, clonotype clustering and error correction. Lower-bound total TCR beta diversity was estimated with a nonparametric unseen species model using Euler transformation. TCRdb reanalyzed the raw reads on its own, using fastp at Q25 for trimming and MiXCR for clone calling, and kept in-frame beta chains. When rows share a CDR3 protein, they turn into one entry using the most common DNA and genes. The V and J calls follow TCRdb's processing rather than the paper's. The sample data list 1.5 million to 2 million distinct CDR3 sequences, and 49% of these were observed just once. Together, the top ten hold approximately 2.1% of the sample.

From its cysteine to its phenylalanine, the CDR3 spans 14 amino acids. Only the CDR3 part of the read is kept: 42 bases, read in frame from the first base. The germline V gene sets CDR1 to MDHEN and CDR2 to SYDVKM. The junction shows trimming of 4 bases on V and 8 bases on J, plus 17 bases between the germline ends. This TCR was sampled from a woman in her thirties or forties in good health. The sample consisted of blood. The chain links TRBV28 with TRBJ1-2, with an unclear D gene assignment. The CDR3 protein sequence reads: CASSSLGPKGGYTF. The base sequence is TGTGCCAGCAGTTCCTTGGGCCCAAAGGGAGGCTACACCTTC.